Following are 25 T cell receptor beta chains from one sample sequenced in a study of blood T cell repertoires in COVID-19. This table comes from immunoSEQ multiplex PCR, and its TCRdb copy is limited to in-frame clones, with some not included. The sample includes approximately 430,000 clones, approximately 90% seen only once; the top ten take 1.4% to 1.5%. Sample: peripheral blood. The receptors were gathered from a woman younger than 45 with active or convalescent COVID-19.

The gene calls are TRBV19 and TRBJ1-2, with a tentative D call TRBD1 (5 bases). The CDR3 has 13 residues. From germline, CDR1 is LNHDA and CDR2 SQIVND (reference sequence). The V end lost 7 bases, the J end lost 6 bases, and 15 bases lay between the germline ends. The chain's CDR3 is CASTEQTVNGYTF. CDR3 nucleotide sequence: TGTGCCAGTACCGAACAGACAGTCAATGGCTACACCTTC. Drawing the rest from reference TRBV19 and TRBJ1-2, the complete variable domain is DGGITQSPKYLFRKEGQNVTLSCEQNLNHDAMYWYRQDPGQGLRLIYYSQIVNDFQKGDIAEGYSVSREKKESFPLTVTSAQKNPTAFYLCASTEQTVNGYTFGSGTRLTVV.

For the CDR3, the DNA is TGTGCCAGCAGCCGCGGGGCACGGGGCACTGAAGCTTTCTTT. Translating gives CASSRGARGTEAFF. The chain has TRBV6-2 or TRBV6-3 and TRBJ1-1, with D perhaps matching TRBD1 (5 bases). Trimming stripped 6 bases from V and 4 bases from J, with 15 bases between. The CDR3 has 14 amino acids. Germline CDR1 reads MNHEY; CDR2 reads SVGEGT.

V usage is TRBV7-6 and J usage is TRBJ1-3; D call uncertain. Between the trimmed V and J ends, which lost 5 bases and 0 bases, there was a span of 11 bases. The CDR3 length is 15 residues. The germline CDR1 and CDR2 sequences are SGHVS and FNYEAQ. CDR3 sequence (DNA): TGTGCCAGCAGCCAAGACATTAGCTCTGGAAACACCATATATTTT. Translation: CASSQDISSGNTIYF. Complete variable domain (other parts from reference TRBV7-6 and TRBJ1-3): GAGVSQSPRYKVTKRGQDVALRCDPISGHVSLYWYRQALGQGPEFLTYFNYEAQQDKSGLPNDRFSAERPEGSISTLTIQRTEQRDSAMYRCASSQDISSGNTIYFGEGSWLTVV.

Here the CDR3 reads CASSSSDSPTNEKLFF. CDR3 coding DNA: TGTGCCAGCTCATCCTCGGACAGCCCAACTAATGAAAAACTGTTTTTT. The V gene is TRBV18, the J gene TRBJ1-4, with a possible D match to TRBD1 (6 bases). The CDR3 covers 16 residues. Germline V gene sequence: CDR1 KGHSH, CDR2 LQKENI. With 5 bases removed from V and 0 bases from J, the gap between germline ends came to 13 bases.

This clone was recorded only once. This chain joins TRBV12-3 or TRBV12-4 and TRBJ2-1, with D unresolved. The V end lost 3 bases, the J end lost 4 bases, and 7 bases lay between the germline ends. This CDR3 is 13 amino acids long. The CDR3 loop reads CASSLVQYNEQFF. As DNA, the CDR3 is TGTGCCAGCAGTTTGGTACAGTACAATGAGCAGTTCTTC.

This rearrangement joins TRBV4-1 to TRBJ1-5, with D possibly matching TRBD1 (5 bases). Germline CDR1 is MGHRA and CDR2 is YSYEKL. This CDR3 has 14 residues. Trimming took 2 bases from V and 2 from J, leaving 7 bases between them. The CDR3 loop is CASSQIRGNQPQHF. In nucleotides, the CDR3 is TGCGCCAGCAGCCAAATCAGGGGCAATCAGCCCCAGCATTTT.

In its sample, this clone was seen a few times. One junction end disagrees with the germline gene, perhaps due to a read error. The chain has TRBV18 and TRBJ1-3; D uncertain. CDR3 length: 17 amino acids. The germline V gene has CDR1 KGHSH and CDR2 LQKENI. The CDR3 protein is CASSPTGDLVSGNTVYF. The CDR3, as DNA: TGTGCCAGCTCACCAACCGGTGACTTAGTCTCTGGAAACACCGTATATTTT.

V gene TRBV11-3 combines with J gene TRBJ1-3; D unclear. The CDR3 is 18 residues long. CDR1 and CDR2 (germline): SGHNT, YENEEA. The ends were cut back, 2 bases at V and 0 bases at J, with 17 bases in the middle. The CDR3, as DNA: TGTGCCAGCAGCTTATCACGCACCTTCCCTACCTCTGGAAACACCATATATTTT. It specifies CASSLSRTFPTSGNTIYF. Based on the CDR3 plus reference TRBV11-3 and TRBJ1-3, the full variable domain is EAGVVQSPRYKIIEKKQPVAFWCNPISGHNTLYWYLQNLGQGPELLIRYENEEAVDDSQLPKDRFSAERLKGVDSTLKIQPAELGDSAVYLCASSLSRTFPTSGNTIYFGEGSWLTVV.

CDR3 amino acids: CASSIGRGDSPLHF. The CDR3 DNA reads as TGTGCCAGTAGTATAGGCAGGGGCGATTCACCCCTCCACTTT. The V and J genes are TRBV19 and TRBJ1-6; weak D call: TRBD1 (6 bases). This CDR3 spans 14 amino acids. With 1 base removed from V and 8 bases from J, the gap between germline ends came to 9 bases. Germline V gives CDR1 LNHDA, CDR2 SQIVND (reference sequence).

This chain connects TRBV5-1 to TRBJ1-2; D gene uncertain. V gave up 3 bases and J gave up 3 bases, with 15 bases separating them. CDR1 is SGHRS and CDR2 is YFSETQ in the germline V gene. The CDR3 is 15 amino acids. CDR3 bases: TGCGCCAGCAGCTCCCTGGGAGACACTGACTATGGCTACACCTTC. Amino acids: CASSSLGDTDYGYTF. Looking up the rest from reference TRBV5-1 and TRBJ1-2 gives the full variable domain: KAGVTQTPRYLIKTRGQQVTLSCSPISGHRSVSWYQQTPGQGLQFLFEYFSETQRNKGNFPGRFSGRQFSNSRSEMNVSTLELGDSALYLCASSSLGDTDYGYTFGSGTRLTVV.

This chain uses TRBV27 with TRBJ2-3, with 8 nucleotides matching TRBD2. This CDR3 spans 16 amino acids. The V gene's germline CDR1 is MNHEY and CDR2 SMNVEV (reference sequence). V was clipped by 2 bases and J by 0 bases; unmatched bases: 4. In nucleotides, the CDR3 is TGTGCCAGCAGTTTAGGGACTAGTCCGAGCACAGATACGCAGTATTTT. Its protein product is CASSLGTSPSTDTQYF.

This clone was found a few times. The V and J genes are TRBV19 and TRBJ2-1; 7 bases agree with TRBD1. The germline gives CDR1 LNHDA, CDR2 SQIVND (reference sequence). This CDR3 is 13 amino acids long. Germline trimming cut 5 bases from V and 4 bases from J; bases unmatched to any gene: 2. This CDR3 reads CASSRTGYNEQFF. Here the CDR3 DNA reads TGTGCCAGTAGTCGGACAGGTTACAATGAGCAGTTCTTC.

This chain joins TRBV7-6 and TRBJ2-1; D possibly corresponds to TRBD1 (6 bases). The CDR3 has 15 amino acids. V shed 5 bases and J shed 7 bases, with 18 bases lying between them. The germline V gene has CDR1 SGHVS and CDR2 FNYEAQ. The DNA for the CDR3 is TGTGCCAGCAGCCCTAAAGGGCTAGGGGGTAATGAGCAGTTCTTC. Amino acid sequence: CASSPKGLGGNEQFF.

This chain connects TRBV6-6 to TRBJ2-7; 7 nucleotides line up with TRBD2. The ends lost 10 bases at V and 7 bases at J; junction bases unmatched: 10. CDR3 length: 12 amino acids. The germline CDR1 and CDR2 sequences are MNHNY and SVGAGI (reference sequence). The CDR3 bases are TGTGCCACCGGGAGGCCCCCGGGGGAGCAGTACTTC. Its protein product is CATGRPPGEQYF.

The V call is TRBV19, the J call TRBJ1-6, with no clear D. The V gene's germline CDR1 is LNHDA and CDR2 SQIVND (reference sequence). The CDR3 spans 12 residues. V was pared by 7 bases and J by 15 bases, with 16 bases between. The CDR3, as DNA: TGTGCCAGTACTTCCCCGGGGTCTCACCTCCACTTT. This encodes CASTSPGSHLHF. Filled out from reference TRBV19 and TRBJ1-6, the complete variable domain reads DGGITQSPKYLFRKEGQNVTLSCEQNLNHDAMYWYRQDPGQGLRLIYYSQIVNDFQKGDIAEGYSVSREKKESFPLTVTSAQKNPTAFYLCASTSPGSHLHFGNGTRLTVT.

This clone turned up a few times. The V gene is TRBV19, the J gene TRBJ2-1, with 8 nucleotides matching TRBD2. Germline trimming cut 7 bases from V and 8 bases from J; bases unmatched to any gene: 16. Germline V gene data show CDR1 as LNHDA and CDR2 as SQIVND (reference sequence). The CDR3 extends over 16 amino acids. CDR3 coding DNA: TGTGCCAGTACTCCAACTCGCGGGGGGTCGGGGGATGAGCAGTTCTTC. Translated: CASTPTRGGSGDEQFF.

V and J are TRBV27 and TRBJ1-1; D ambiguous. CDR1 is MNHEY, CDR2 SMNVEV, per germline (reference sequence). The V and J ends lost 6 bases and 1 base respectively, with 9 bases between them. CDR3 length equals 13 residues. Written as DNA, the CDR3 is TGTGCCAGCAGCGCGCAGGCGAACACTGAAGCTTTCTTT. It encodes CASSAQANTEAFF.

The chain is built from TRBV9 and TRBJ1-6; 9 positions agree with TRBD1. CDR1 and CDR2 from the germline V gene are SGDLS and YYNGEE. Trimming took 3 bases from V and 9 from J; bases not matched to a gene: 4. The CDR3 has 14 amino acids. In DNA form, the CDR3 reads TGTGCCAGCAGCGCGGGACAGGGAGTTTCACCCCTCCACTTT. Its translation: CASSAGQGVSPLHF.

This clone was seen a few times. The chain joins TRBV2 to TRBJ1-2; possible D gene TRBD1, 5 bases. The CDR3 spans 13 residues. The V gene lost 7 bases and the J gene lost 2 bases, with 11 bases spanning the gap. Germline V gene lookup returns CDR1 SNHLY and CDR2 FYNNEI. The CDR3 region has the DNA TGTGCCAGCATGTCCAGGACAAACTATGGCTACACCTTC. Translation: CASMSRTNYGYTF.

This clone was observed a single time. The chain joins TRBV7-9 to TRBJ1-1; D is ambiguous. Germline CDR1 SEHNR, CDR2 FQNEAQ (reference sequence). The CDR3 spans 14 residues. Trimming removed 5 bases from V and 4 bases from J, with 14 bases in between. The CDR3 nucleotides read TGTGCCAGCAGCCCGCTTCGGGGAGTCACTGAAGCTTTCTTT. Translation gives CASSPLRGVTEAFF.

This clone was seen just once. This chain connects TRBV12-3 or TRBV12-4 to TRBJ1-3; D call uncertain. This CDR3 has 12 amino acids. The V end lost 5 bases, the J end lost 9 bases, and 11 bases lay between the germline ends. DNA of the CDR3: TGTGCCAGCAGTCCACCCCTGGCCACCATATATTTT. The encoded protein is CASSPPLATIYF.

V and J are TRBV7-9 and TRBJ1-6; D is unclear. Germline-derived CDR1 and CDR2 are SEHNR and FQNEAQ (reference sequence). V shed 2 bases and J shed 6 bases, with 5 bases lying between them. This CDR3 spans 13 amino acids. CDR3: CASSLSGNSPLHF. CDR3 bases: TGTGCCAGCAGCTTAAGCGGTAATTCACCCCTCCACTTT.

V is TRBV5-5 and J is TRBJ1-2; D gene unclear. The V end lost 4 bases, the J end lost 6 bases, and 16 bases lay between the germline ends. The CDR3 sequence is 14 residues long. Germline CDR1 and CDR2: SGHKS and YYEKEE (reference sequence). As DNA, the CDR3 is TGTGCCAGCAGCAAGGAGGTGGAGAGCCATGGCTACACCTTC. Amino acids: CASSKEVESHGYTF.

The chain uses TRBV10-1 and TRBJ2-2; weak D call: TRBD2 (6 bases). CDR1 WNHNN and CDR2 SYGVQD come from the germline V gene (reference sequence). Trimming left V 0 bases short and J 1 base short, with 12 bases between. This CDR3 has 17 amino acids. CDR3 nucleotides: TGCGCCAGCAGTGAGTCGGGACTCAGGATGAACACCGGGGAGCTGTTTTTT. This sequence encodes CASSESGLRMNTGELFF.

The rearrangement joins TRBV19 to TRBJ1-1; D gene uncertain. V lost 5 bases, J lost 0 bases, and 13 bases lay in between. CDR3 size: 15 residues. Germline V gene data show CDR1 as LNHDA and CDR2 as SQIVND (reference sequence). CDR3 loop: CASSRWSHLNTEAFF. CDR3 DNA: TGTGCCAGTAGTCGCTGGAGCCACTTGAACACTGAAGCTTTCTTT.